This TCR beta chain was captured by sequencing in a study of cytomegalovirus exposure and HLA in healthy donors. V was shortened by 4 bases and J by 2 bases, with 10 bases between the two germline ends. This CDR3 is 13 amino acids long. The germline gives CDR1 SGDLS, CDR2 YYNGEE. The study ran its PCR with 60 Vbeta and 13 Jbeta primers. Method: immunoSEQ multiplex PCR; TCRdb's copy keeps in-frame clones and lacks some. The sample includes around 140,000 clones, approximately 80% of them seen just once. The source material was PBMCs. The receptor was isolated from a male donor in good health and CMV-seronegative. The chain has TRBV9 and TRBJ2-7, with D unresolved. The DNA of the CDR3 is TGTGCCAGCAGCCCTTCTTTAACCTACGAGCAGTACTTC. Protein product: CASSPSLTYEQYF.